A selection of T cell receptor beta chains follows, all from one sample in a study of OX40 agonist ivuxolimab in advanced cancers. Method: immunoSEQ multiplex PCR; TCRdb's copy keeps in-frame clones and lacks some. This sample carries 30,000 to 35,000 clones, around 86% of them seen once, and the ten largest clones take more than 1.2%. The input for sequencing was CD4+ or CD8+ T cells sorted from blood, taken in a trial of the OX40 agonist ivuxolimab. These TCRs come from an adult with an advanced solid tumor such as melanoma, head and neck, liver or kidney cancer. CDR3s include the opening cysteine and the closing phenylalanine or tryptophan. A D gene is named only where the DNA matches it firmly. Clone size, where shown, is once, few, many, or a class for clones that have expanded.

v_gene	j_gene	d_gene	abundance	CDR3nt	CDR3aa
TRBV6-5	TRBJ2-7	TRBD2	-	TGTGCCAGCAGGCCGGGACTATGGCGGGAAGTGCAGTACTTC	CASRPGLWREVQYF
TRBV5-6	TRBJ2-2	-	-	TGTGCCAGCAGCTTGGGTATTAGAACCGGGGAGCTGTTTTTT	CASSLGIRTGELFF
TRBV5-1	TRBJ1-3	-	once	TGCGCCAGCAGCTTGGACCGGAGCATCATATATTTT	CASSLDRSIIYF
TRBV7-2	TRBJ1-2	TRBD1	-	TGTGCCAGCAGCCTCGCCCGAGGGGCAGGGAGGGGGCCCAACTATGGCTACACCTTC	CASSLARGAGRGPNYGYTF
TRBV4-3	TRBJ1-5	-	-	TGCGCCAGCAGCCAAGATAGGTTCGGACATGACAATCAGCCCCAGCATTTT	CASSQDRFGHDNQPQHF
TRBV5-1	TRBJ1-6	TRBD1	once	TGCGCCAGCAGGTGGACAGGGGAGTATTCACCCCTCCACTTT	CASRWTGEYSPLHF
TRBV2	TRBJ1-2	TRBD1	-	TGTGCCAGCCGGGACAGGGGCCTGAACTATGGCTACACCTTC	CASRDRGLNYGYTF
TRBV15	TRBJ2-1	-	-	TGTGCCACCAGCAGAGATCACCGAAAAGGGGATGAGCAGTTCTTC	CATSRDHRKGDEQFF
TRBV5-6	TRBJ2-3	TRBD2	-	TGTGCCAGCAGCCTCAGACTAGCGGGAGGGCCCATAGATACGCAGTATTTT	CASSLRLAGGPIDTQYF
TRBV6-5	TRBJ1-4	-	-	TGTGCCAGCAGTAGGTACAGCGGTGAAAAACTGTTTTTT	CASSRYSGEKLFF
TRBV5-1	TRBJ2-5	-	-	TGCGCCAGCAGCTTAGGACAGTCGACAAAAGAGACCCAGTACTTC	CASSLGQSTKETQYF